The 32 T cell receptor beta chains below come from one sample, sequenced in a study of shared clonotypes between healthy human individuals. Data came from immunoSEQ multiplex PCR; TCRdb stores just in-frame clones and leaves some out. The table includes 1 million to 1.3 million clones, approximately 80% detected once. Input material: memory CD4+ T cells from PBMCs. The subset was: CD45RA-negative fraction. The source of these receptors is a young man in good health. Some clones in this sample may be carry-over from other donors' samples.

The V call is TRBV10-3, the J call TRBJ2-5; 11 bases match TRBD1. The CDR3 sequence is 15 residues long. V shed 2 bases and J 5 bases; nucleotides not matched to a gene: 4. The germline CDR1 and CDR2 sequences are ENHRY and SYGVKD. CDR3 in amino acids: CAISEGQGARETQYF. CDR3 nucleotides: TGTGCCATCAGTGAGGGACAGGGGGCGCGGGAGACCCAGTACTTC.

V usage is TRBV4-3 and J usage is TRBJ1-4, with a weak D call TRBD1 (5 bases). Germline lookup yields CDR1 LGHNA and CDR2 YSLEER. The germline V and J ends were trimmed by 0 bases and 3 bases, with 8 bases remaining between them. The CDR3 extends over 15 amino acids. CDR3 region: CASSQDRGSNEKLFF. As DNA, the CDR3 is TGCGCCAGCAGCCAAGACCGGGGGTCTAATGAAAAACTGTTTTTT.

This chain connects TRBV28 to TRBJ2-7, with TRBD1 matching over 8 bases. Germline CDR1 is MDHEN and CDR2 is SYDVKM. The junction had 10 bases not matched to a gene; V was cut back by 3 bases and J by 9 bases. The CDR3 totals 14 residues. The chain's CDR3 is CASSFVDRALGQYF. The CDR3, as DNA: TGTGCCAGCAGTTTCGTGGACAGGGCTTTGGGGCAGTACTTC.

The chain carries TRBV5-8 and TRBJ1-5, with 7 bases matching TRBD1. CDR3 length: 15 amino acids. Germline V lookup: CDR1 SGHTS, CDR2 YDEGEE. With V trimmed by 4 bases and J by 7 bases, 11 bases remained unmatched. CDR3 in amino acids: CASSPLEGAQQPQHF. CDR3 bases: TGTGCCAGCAGCCCCCTAGAGGGGGCACAGCAGCCCCAGCATTTT. The whole variable domain, filled in from reference TRBV5-8 and TRBJ1-5, reads EAGVTQSPTHLIKTRGQQATLRCSPISGHTSVYWYQQALGLGLQFLLWYDEGEERNRGNFPPRFSGRQFPNYSSELNVNALELEDSALYLCASSPLEGAQQPQHFGDGTRLSIL.

With respect to this clone: The same CDR3 arises from other DNA sequences in this sample as well. The V and J genes are TRBV5-1 and TRBJ2-2; TRBD2 is a possible D gene (6 bases). The ends were cut back, 2 bases at V and 2 bases at J, with 10 bases in the middle. The CDR3 totals 15 residues. Looked up from germline, CDR1 is SGHRS and CDR2 is YFSETQ. CDR3: CASSFAGPNTGELFF. The CDR3 DNA follows: TGCGCCAGCAGCTTCGCGGGGCCTAACACCGGGGAGCTGTTTTTT.

This clone was detected only once. V is TRBV28 and J is TRBJ1-2; D perhaps matches TRBD1 (6 bases). V was pared by 7 bases and J by 4 bases, with 19 bases between. This CDR3 has 15 residues. Germline-derived CDR1 and CDR2 are MDHEN and SYDVKM. In DNA form, the CDR3 reads TGTGCCAGCACCACCTCCCGCGGGGGGCCCTATGGCTACACCTTC. Translated, it gives CASTTSRGGPYGYTF.

The V call is TRBV30, the J call TRBJ2-3; D ambiguous. Germline loops: CDR1 GTSNPN, CDR2 SVGIG (reference sequence). This CDR3 region has 11 residues. The ends were cut back, 0 bases at V and 10 bases at J, with 8 bases in the middle. Here the CDR3 DNA reads TGTGCCTGGAGTGTACTCAGCTCGCAGTATTTT. This translates into CAWSVLSSQYF.

This clone was seen once. The chain employs TRBV5-4 and TRBJ2-5; TRBD2 is a possible D gene (6 bases). The germline V gene has CDR1 SGHNT and CDR2 YYREEE (reference sequence). Trimming cost V 9 bases and J 1 base, with 13 bases left between them. The CDR3 contains 13 residues. Here the CDR3 reads CATQRDFQETQYF. As DNA, the CDR3 is TGTGCCACCCAAAGGGACTTCCAAGAGACCCAGTACTTC.

The rearrangement joins TRBV19 to TRBJ2-7, with 13 nucleotides matching TRBD2. Germline lookup yields CDR1 LNHDA and CDR2 SQIVND (reference sequence). V lost 5 bases, J lost 6 bases, and 7 bases stayed unmatched. CDR3 length equals 15 residues. The CDR3 protein is CASSPTWTSGSEQYF. As DNA, the CDR3 is TGTGCCAGTAGTCCAACCTGGACTAGCGGGAGCGAGCAGTACTTC.

V gene TRBV18 combines with J gene TRBJ2-6; D possibly corresponds to TRBD1 (6 bases). Trimming stripped 1 base from V and 2 bases from J, with 15 bases between. The CDR3 runs to 18 residues. Per the germline V gene, CDR1 is KGHSH and CDR2 is LQKENI. In nucleotides, the CDR3 is TGTGCCAGCTCACCACTCGCAGGGGCCAACCCTGGGGCCAACGTCCTGACTTTC. The encoded protein is CASSPLAGANPGANVLTF.

The gene calls are TRBV5-4 and TRBJ2-7, with 7 bases matching TRBD1. The CDR3 covers 15 residues. Germline loops: CDR1 SGHNT, CDR2 YYREEE (reference sequence). V lost 5 bases and J lost 2; bases outside the gene matches: 10. The CDR3 reads CASSSTGAGAYEQYF. In DNA, the CDR3 is TGTGCCAGCAGTTCAACAGGGGCTGGGGCCTACGAGCAGTACTTC.

This clone was recorded only once. This chain links TRBV7-6 with TRBJ2-2; 10 bases map to TRBD2. V shed 5 bases and J 5 bases; nucleotides not matched to a gene: 5. This CDR3 has 15 amino acids. CDR1 and CDR2 from the germline V gene are SGHVS and FNYEAQ. The CDR3 nucleotides are TGTGCCAGCAGCGCTCTAGCGGGAGAGACCGGGGAGCTGTTTTTT. Translated, it gives CASSALAGETGELFF.

The CDR3 DNA reads TGTGCCAGCAGTATAAACAGGTATCAGCCCCAGCATTTT. Protein product: CASSINRYQPQHF. This chain connects TRBV27 to TRBJ1-5; D may be TRBD1 (5 bases). The V end lost 5 bases, the J end lost 5 bases, and 10 bases lay between the germline ends. Germline-derived CDR1 and CDR2 are MNHEY and SMNVEV (reference sequence). The CDR3 extends over 13 amino acids.

This clone was recorded once. The V call is TRBV7-9, the J call TRBJ2-2; D possibly matches TRBD1 or TRBD2 (6 bases each). This CDR3 region has 15 residues. Germline V gene data show CDR1 as SEHNR and CDR2 as FQNEAQ (reference sequence). Trimming left V 4 bases short and J 7 bases short, with 16 bases between. CDR3 nucleotides: TGTGCCAGCAGCTCGCCCGGGGGCGAGGGCGGGGAGCTGTTTTTT. Protein sequence: CASSSPGGEGGELFF. Looking up the rest from reference TRBV7-9 and TRBJ2-2 gives the full variable domain: DTGVSQNPRHKITKRGQNVTFRCDPISEHNRLYWYRQTLGQGPEFLTYFQNEAQLEKSRLLSDRFSAERPKGSFSTLEIQRTEQGDSAMYLCASSSPGGEGGELFFGEGSRLTVL.

The J gene is TRBJ2-3, the V gene TRBV4-2; 7 positions match TRBD2. CDR3 length: 14 residues. V lost 3 bases and J lost 3; bases outside the gene matches: 3. Germline V CDR1 and CDR2: LGHNA, YNFKEQ. The CDR3 DNA reads as TGTGCCAGCAGCCAGAGAGCGGGAACAGATACGCAGTATTTT. It is translated as CASSQRAGTDTQYF.

CDR3 nucleotide sequence: TGTGCCTGGAGTGCCGGGACAGGGGGTGGCTACACCTTC. It encodes CAWSAGTGGGYTF. The chain has TRBV30 and TRBJ1-2, with 11 bases lining up with TRBD1. The CDR3 contains 13 residues. V trimming: 1 base; J trimming: 7 bases; junction bases outside the gene matches: 2. The germline gives CDR1 GTSNPN, CDR2 SVGIG (reference sequence).

The gene calls are TRBV10-1 and TRBJ2-1; 8 bases are shared with TRBD2. V lost 4 bases to trimming and J lost 5 bases; unmatched junction nucleotides: 4. Germline CDR1 reads WNHNN; CDR2 reads SYGVQD (reference sequence). This CDR3 is built from 14 residues. CDR3: CASSGGLVDNEQFF. CDR3 nucleotides: TGCGCCAGCAGTGGGGGACTAGTAGACAATGAGCAGTTCTTC.

The V gene is TRBV19, the J gene TRBJ1-2; weak D call: TRBD1 (5 bases). The V gene's germline CDR1 is LNHDA and CDR2 SQIVND (reference sequence). This CDR3 has 13 residues. Trimming shortened V by 4 bases and J by 3 bases, and 9 bases separated the two germline ends. The CDR3 loop reads CASSRDSYYGYTF. Here the CDR3 DNA reads TGTGCCAGTAGTAGAGACAGTTACTATGGCTACACCTTC.

The chain links TRBV11-2 to TRBJ1-1; D remains unclear. V was shortened by 0 bases and J by 5 bases, with 13 bases between the two germline ends. Germline loops: CDR1 SGHAT, CDR2 FQNNGV. The CDR3 sequence is 15 residues long. The DNA for the CDR3 is TGTGCCAGCAGCTTAGATAGCGACGCACGGACTGAAGCTTTCTTT. Protein sequence: CASSLDSDARTEAFF.

As regards this clone: The sample holds other DNA sequences that translate to the same CDR3. The chain links TRBV30 to TRBJ2-7, with TRBD1 identical over 8 bases. The CDR3 is made up of 13 amino acids. The trim removed 0 bases at V and 5 bases at J, leaving 3 bases unmatched. Germline V gives CDR1 GTSNPN, CDR2 SVGIG (reference sequence). This CDR3 is CAWSVQGANEQYF. The CDR3 coding sequence is TGTGCCTGGAGTGTTCAGGGGGCTAACGAGCAGTACTTC.

Turning to this clone: Other DNA sequences in this specimen translate into the identical CDR3. The chain uses TRBV30 and TRBJ1-5, with D possibly TRBD1 on 5 matching bases. Germline CDR1 GTSNPN, CDR2 SVGIG (reference sequence). Trimming took 0 bases from V and 7 from J, leaving 13 bases between them. The CDR3 totals 14 residues. The CDR3 DNA is TGTGCCTGGAGTGTATTGGGGGGAGGACAGCCCCAGCATTTT. Amino acid sequence: CAWSVLGGGQPQHF.

The J gene is TRBJ2-1, the V gene TRBV6-5; possibly TRBD2 for D (6 bases). V was clipped by 5 bases and J by 2 bases, with 13 bases between them. The CDR3 contains 15 residues. The germline CDR1 and CDR2 sequences are MNHEY and SVGAGI. Here the CDR3 reads CASSISGLPYNEQFF. In nucleotides, the CDR3 is TGTGCCAGCAGTATATCGGGACTGCCCTACAATGAGCAGTTCTTC.

The genes are TRBV10-3 and TRBJ2-7; no firm D call. Trimming removed 3 bases at V and 6 bases at J, with 12 bases between. Germline CDR1 is ENHRY and CDR2 is SYGVKD. This CDR3 has 13 residues. CDR3: CAISDLIGREQYF. The CDR3 bases are TGTGCCATCAGTGACTTGATAGGACGCGAGCAGTACTTC.

This clone was detected once. The chain couples TRBV6-1 to TRBJ1-4; 9 bases map to TRBD1. After removal of 10 bases from V and 4 bases from J, the junction contained 7 bases not matched to a gene. This CDR3 is 14 amino acids long. Looked up from germline, CDR1 is MNHNS and CDR2 is SASEGT. The CDR3 loop reads CAITGGAGNEKLFF. The CDR3 DNA sequence: TGTGCCATCACAGGGGGCGCAGGTAATGAAAAACTGTTTTTT.

The genes are TRBV14 and TRBJ2-5; D may match TRBD1 or TRBD2 (5 bases each). The V gene lost 5 bases and the J gene lost 2 bases, with 15 bases spanning the gap. This CDR3 is 15 amino acids long. CDR1 is SGHDN and CDR2 is FVKESK in the germline V gene. The CDR3 here is CASSYRDLTQETQYF. CDR3 bases: TGTGCCAGCAGCTACCGGGACCTAACTCAAGAGACCCAGTACTTC.

This clone was detected many times. The chain employs TRBV5-4 and TRBJ2-7; 8 nucleotides align to TRBD2. This CDR3 spans 12 amino acids. J lost 5 bases, V lost 7 bases, and 5 bases had no gene match. Looked up from germline, CDR1 is SGHNT and CDR2 is YYREEE (reference sequence). Here the CDR3 reads CASQSGSNEQYF. The CDR3 DNA reads as TGTGCCAGCCAGAGCGGGAGCAACGAGCAGTACTTC.

The CDR3 bases are TGTGCCAGCAGTTTATTGGGGGGGGGATCCTACGAGCAGTACTTC. Protein sequence: CASSLLGGGSYEQYF. The J gene is TRBJ2-7, the V gene TRBV28; 7 bases agree with TRBD2. The CDR3 is 15 residues long. Per germline, CDR1 MDHEN and CDR2 SYDVKM. V lost 1 base, J lost 1 base, and 4 bases stayed unmatched.

V and J are TRBV5-1 and TRBJ1-1, with a tentative D call TRBD1 (5 bases). V dropped 2 bases and J dropped 5 bases, with 13 bases sitting between them. Germline CDR1 reads SGHRS; CDR2 reads YFSETQ. The CDR3 length is 14 residues. CDR3 coding DNA: TGCGCCAGCAGCTTTGTTGGGGGGTTGACTGAAGCTTTCTTT. Translating gives CASSFVGGLTEAFF.

The rearrangement links TRBV5-5 to TRBJ2-3; no firm D call. Trimming shortened V by 3 bases and J by 0 bases, and 8 bases separated the two germline ends. In germline, CDR1 is SGHKS, CDR2 YYEKEE (reference sequence). The CDR3 contains 14 residues. In DNA form, the CDR3 reads TGTGCCAGCAGCTCGGCGGCCAGCACAGATACGCAGTATTTT. Encoded protein: CASSSAASTDTQYF. The whole variable domain, remainder taken from reference TRBV5-5 and TRBJ2-3, is DAGVTQSPTHLIKTRGQQVTLRCSPISGHKSVSWYQQVLGQGPQFIFQYYEKEERGRGNFPDRFSARQFPNYSSELNVNALLLGDSALYLCASSSAASTDTQYFGPGTRLTVL.

V is TRBV28 and J is TRBJ2-7; 10 positions match TRBD1. Germline-derived CDR1 and CDR2 are MDHEN and SYDVKM. The CDR3 loop spans 15 amino acids. V was clipped by 4 bases and J by 4 bases; unmatched bases: 7. The DNA of the CDR3 is TGTGCCAGCAGTTCTCCGGGACAGGGGAATTACGAGCAGTACTTC. This gives the protein CASSSPGQGNYEQYF. Full variable domain (rest looked up from reference TRBV28 and TRBJ2-7): DVKVTQSSRYLVKRTGEKVFLECVQDMDHENMFWYRQDPGLGLRLIYFSYDVKMKEKGDIPEGYSVSREKKERFSLILESASTNQTSMYLCASSSPGQGNYEQYFGPGTRLTVT.

The chain combines TRBV13 with TRBJ2-7; no reliable D call. The CDR3 runs 14 residues. V lost 3 bases and J lost 0, with 9 bases in between. Looked up from germline, CDR1 is PRHDT and CDR2 is FYEKMQ (reference sequence). CDR3 nucleotide sequence: TGTGCCAGCAGCTTCCCACAGTTCTCCTACGAGCAGTACTTC. Protein sequence: CASSFPQFSYEQYF.

The rearrangement uses TRBV29-1 and TRBJ2-5, with D perhaps TRBD1 (6 bases). The CDR3 is 13 amino acids. CDR1 SQVTM and CDR2 ANQGSEA come from the germline V gene. The V gene lost 6 bases and the J gene lost 5 bases, with 16 bases spanning the gap. The CDR3 DNA reads as TGCAGCGTGTCCGGGACACCCATTGAGACCCAGTACTTC. Translating gives CSVSGTPIETQYF.